This T cell receptor beta chain was recovered during a study of T cells in Graves' hyperthyroidism and ophthalmopathy (dated by TCRdb to about 2019). Describing the broader study: Peripheral blood samples were taken at initial diagnosis, before any treatment was given. In addition, the study compared T-cell repertoires in thyroid tissue and in blood from about 6 Graves' hyperthyroidism patients. After blood sampling, hyperthyroidism patients were treated with methimazole at a starting dose of 30 mg daily, and ophthalmopathy patients were treated with high-dose intravenous methylprednisolone. According to the paper, TCR Vbeta CDR3 sequencing was carried out on 135 peripheral blood samples, which came from approximately 41 ophthalmopathy, under 80 hyperthyroidism and roughly 17 progressor patients. TCR V-J signatures able to tell the groups apart were searched for in a discovery cohort of 90 to 100 patients, of whom 43 had Graves' ophthalmopathy and around 56 had stable Graves' hyperthyroidism. The 95 to 100 discovery patients were randomly divided into training and test sets at a 7:3 ratio. Prospective prediction of ophthalmopathy was tested in an independent validation cohort of under 20 hyperthyroidism patients and 15 to 17 patients who later progressed to ophthalmopathy.

Only a few counts were recorded for this clonotype. The antigen it binds to is not known. No quality values exist for individual bases; no much larger clone is one base distant. Graves' hyperthyroidism was defined as stable when no progression to ophthalmopathy occurred over 18 months of follow-up. Hyperthyroidism patients were newly diagnosed, with disease duration under 2 months, and aged 18 to 65 years. The study excluded patients with uncontrolled infections, other autoimmune diseases, pregnancy or lactation. Diagnoses relied on clinical symptoms, serum thyroxine and TRAb, thyroid ultrasound and orbital computed tomography. PBMCs were isolated from 8 to 10 ml of fresh peripheral blood by Ficoll-Paque density gradient centrifugation. Trizol reagent was used to extract total RNA, and RNA quality was then checked on an Agilent 2100 Bioanalyzer. TCR beta CDR3 regions were amplified from RNA transcripts. The TCR CDR3 was subjected to a first round of RT-PCR using the HTBI primer set and the Qiagen OneStep RT-PCR kit. A second multiplex PCR round built the libraries, followed by size selection and purification. Libraries were sequenced paired-end with 100 bp reads on an Illumina HiSeq2000. In the authors' own workflow: SOAPnuke was used to process the raw data, removing reads that contained adapters or uncalled bases, had a mean Phred below 15, or lacked an exact match to the constant primer or identifier. High-quality paired reads were merged using COPE v1.2.5, and each unique nucleotide sequence was defined as a clonotype. MiTCR v1.1 was used to align clonotypes to the IMGT TRBV, TRBD and TRBJ reference segments. Only V-J combinations with frequency above 0.0001, covering approximately 99% of repertoires, were analysed. The TCS score was defined as F50 (clonal expansion) divided by E x V (chaos), with BLOSUM62-based TCRdist calculated between CDR3 peptides within each V-J. Welch's t-statistics and random forest reduced roughly 530 V-J features to 13, which were used in a naive Bayes classifier (R e1071). The public reads were run again by TCRdb, first through fastp at Q25 and then through MiXCR, and only productive beta chains were kept. One record per CDR3 amino acid sequence lists the most common genes and DNA. It is TCRdb's table, rather than the study itself, that gives the V and J calls and clone size. A total of under 400,000 distinct CDR3 sequences appear in this sample, around 17% of them only once. The biggest ten clones account for roughly a third of the sample.

The CDR3, cysteine through phenylalanine, is 15 amino acids long. CDR3 DNA only is kept here, 45 bases in frame from base 1. CDR1 and CDR2, per the germline V gene, are SGHTA and FQGTGA. The junction shows trimming of 0 bases on V and 5 bases on J, and the gene matches do not reach 3 bases of it. Overall study results and their limits: Ophthalmopathy was separated from stable hyperthyroidism by a 13 V-J signature model, with around 88% sensitivity and roughly 81% specificity obtained in cross-validation and 80%/75% obtained in testing. Most expanded thyroid clonotypes (frequency above 0.001) were also detected in blood, a finding suggesting that blood repertoires may reflect thyroid immune responses. In validation, the model predicted progression to ophthalmopathy with around 71% sensitivity and around 72% specificity, a median of 6.5 months before onset. Sample size was not statistically predetermined, and investigators were not blinded to group allocation.

The sequence was obtained from a young man with Graves' hyperthyroidism. The specimen sequenced was blood. The chain uses TRBV7-3 and TRBJ2-7, with 11 junctional bases fitting TRBD1. Here the CDR3 is given as CASSLTGTGGDEQYF. The DNA sequence is TGTGCCAGCAGCTTAACCGGGACAGGGGGTGACGAGCAGTACTTC.